Below, 10 T cell receptor beta chains from the same sample are listed, as sequenced in a study of blood T cells in healthy people across ages. Alongside a J-beta primer mix, a sample-barcoded 5' primer served in a second PCR lasting roughly 7 to 11 cycles. From the 5' RACE reads, TCRdb called clonotypes with MiXCR, one entry per CDR3 protein. Seen here are hundreds of thousands of distinct CDR3 sequences, 24% observed once, and the top ten hold approximately 8.7%. This sample also appeared in a second study, on T cells of mothers and their children.

Sequenced input: blood. The receptors shown here come from a boy aged 10-17 years in good health.

V and J are TRBV6-6 and TRBJ1-2, with TRBD1 matching 8 bases. The trim removed 2 bases at V and 0 bases at J, leaving 5 bases unmatched. The CDR3 runs 16 residues. The germline CDR1 and CDR2 sequences are MNHNY and SVGAGI (reference sequence). CDR3 in DNA: TGTGCCAGCAGTTACCTAGACAGGGGACCTAACTATGGCTACACCTTC. It translates to CASSYLDRGPNYGYTF.

The chain combines TRBV7-2 with TRBJ1-1, with D unclear. The germline gives CDR1 SGHTA, CDR2 FQGNSA. This CDR3 is 12 amino acids long. V lost 0 bases, J lost 9 bases, and 8 bases lay in between. DNA of the CDR3: TGTGCCAGCAGCTTAGCTCCAGGTCAAGCTTTCTTT. It translates to CASSLAPGQAFF.

This chain links TRBV6-6 with TRBJ2-5; TRBD2 might be the D (6 bases). The CDR3 is 14 amino acids. The V end was cut by 5 bases, the J end by 5 bases, with 15 bases between. Germline V lookup: CDR1 MNHNY, CDR2 SVGAGI (reference sequence). The CDR3 loop is CASSRLVGVETQYF. For the CDR3, the DNA is TGTGCCAGCAGTCGACTAGTGGGAGTTGAGACCCAGTACTTC.

This clonotype was found a few times. This chain links TRBV12-5 with TRBJ2-1; unclear D gene. Germline lookup yields CDR1 LGHNT and CDR2 FRNRAP. V lost 5 bases and J 7 bases, leaving 9 bases between the germline ends. The CDR3 covers 12 residues. The CDR3 DNA reads as TGTGCTAGTGGTATGAATAGAAATGAGCAGTTCTTC. This translates into CASGMNRNEQFF.

There are a few counts of this clonotype. The chain employs TRBV28 and TRBJ1-5; D gene unclear. Per the germline V gene, CDR1 is MDHEN and CDR2 is SYDVKM. V dropped 3 bases and J dropped 5 bases, with 5 bases sitting between them. The CDR3 is 12 amino acids. The CDR3 spells CASSLSDQPQHF. The CDR3, as DNA: TGTGCCAGCAGTTTGTCCGATCAGCCCCAGCATTTT. The entire variable domain, with the rest obtained from reference TRBV28 and TRBJ1-5, is as follows: DVKVTQSSRYLVKRTGEKVFLECVQDMDHENMFWYRQDPGLGLRLIYFSYDVKMKEKGDIPEGYSVSREKKERFSLILESASTNQTSMYLCASSLSDQPQHFGDGTRLSIL.

The V and J genes are TRBV12-3 or TRBV12-4 and TRBJ2-5, with D unresolved. The V end was cut by 6 bases, the J end by 1 base, with 15 bases between. This CDR3 spans 15 amino acids. The CDR3 is CASSFEGFGQETQYF. CDR3 nucleotides: TGTGCCAGCAGCTTTGAAGGGTTCGGCCAAGAGACCCAGTACTTC.

This chain joins TRBV4-1 and TRBJ2-1; the D gene is possibly TRBD2 (7 bases). Looked up from germline, CDR1 is MGHRA and CDR2 is YSYEKL. Trimming pared 0 bases from V and 1 base from J, leaving 10 bases between. The CDR3 is 16 residues long. The CDR3 bases are TGCGCCAGCAGCCAAGAACAGGGAGGGTCCTACAATGAGCAGTTCTTC. It codes for CASSQEQGGSYNEQFF.

This clonotype showed up many times. V usage is TRBV15 and J usage is TRBJ2-1, with TRBD1 matching over 10 bases. The germline CDR1 and CDR2 sequences are LNHNV and YYDKDF (reference sequence). This CDR3 spans 20 amino acids. The ends lost 5 bases at V and 2 bases at J; junction bases unmatched: 18. This CDR3 is CATSGRRDRGYLGTYNEQFF. The CDR3 DNA sequence: TGTGCCACCAGCGGTCGGCGGGACAGGGGTTATTTGGGCACCTACAATGAGCAGTTCTTC.

The chain is built from TRBV12-3 or TRBV12-4 and TRBJ2-3; a possible D gene is TRBD1 (5 bases). There are 12 residues in the CDR3. The germline V and J ends were trimmed by 3 bases and 8 bases, with 9 bases remaining between them. The CDR3 coding sequence is TGTGCCAGCAGTTTTCAGGGTGGTACGCAGTATTTT. This sequence encodes CASSFQGGTQYF.

The genes are TRBV12-3 or TRBV12-4 and TRBJ2-1, with 7 bases identical to TRBD2. The CDR3 has 17 amino acids. Trimming at V came to 6 bases and at J to 5 bases, leaving 16 bases not matched to a gene. For the CDR3, the DNA is TGTGCCAGCAGCCCTGGGGGGAGCGGGGCAAGAAACAATGAGCAGTTCTTC. Its protein product is CASSPGGSGARNNEQFF.